This record covers a single TCR beta chain. Original analysis: Researchers report that nucleated cell counts were estimated from reference gene primer amplification. TCRdb's copy holds only in-frame clones and misses some; the assay was immunoSEQ multiplex PCR. The V and J calls and clone size come from that table; D and trimming were worked out from the DNA. The table shows fewer than 85,000 clones, with roughly 84% occurring only once. These data originate in a study of blood T cell repertoires in COVID-19. The CDR3 is 15 residues long. Trimming removed 1 base from V and 5 bases from J, with 14 bases in between. Germline V lookup: CDR1 LGHDT, CDR2 YNNKEL (reference sequence).

The chain combines TRBV3-1 (or the pseudogene TRBV3-2) with TRBJ1-1; D may be TRBD1 (5 bases). The sequence derives from a man younger than 40 with COVID-19, enrolled during active disease. The sample consisted of peripheral blood. DNA of the CDR3: TGTGCCAGCAGCCAAGTCCCCAGGGTAAAGACTGAAGCTTTCTTT. As protein: CASSQVPRVKTEAFF.